This TCR beta chain was sequenced during a study of blood T cells in healthy people across ages. About the research overall: With template switching, about one barcoded beta molecule was captured per two T cells.

PCR was performed a second time for roughly 7 to 12 cycles using a sample-barcoded 5' primer and a J-beta primer mix. Through a template-switch adaptor with 12 random nucleotides, each cDNA molecule received a tag. Via MiXCR, TCRdb re-called the 5' RACE reads, giving one row per CDR3 protein. This sample carries about a million distinct CDR3 sequences, roughly half of them seen once, and the ten largest clones take around 21%. The donors, aged roughly 6 to 95, were healthy Caucasians from Russia. Per individual sample, total RNA of at least 5 micrograms was extracted. The germline V gene encodes CDR1 SQVTM and CDR2 ANQGSEA. V was clipped by 7 bases and J by 5 bases, with 15 bases between them. The length of the CDR3 is 14 residues.

The V and J genes are TRBV29-1 and TRBJ1-6, with D hard to call. The specimen was blood. The source of this sequence is a woman aged 60-70 years in good health. The CDR3 sequence: CSALTAGNNSPLHF. The CDR3 bases are TGCAGCGCCCTAACGGCGGGAAATAATTCACCCCTCCACTTT.